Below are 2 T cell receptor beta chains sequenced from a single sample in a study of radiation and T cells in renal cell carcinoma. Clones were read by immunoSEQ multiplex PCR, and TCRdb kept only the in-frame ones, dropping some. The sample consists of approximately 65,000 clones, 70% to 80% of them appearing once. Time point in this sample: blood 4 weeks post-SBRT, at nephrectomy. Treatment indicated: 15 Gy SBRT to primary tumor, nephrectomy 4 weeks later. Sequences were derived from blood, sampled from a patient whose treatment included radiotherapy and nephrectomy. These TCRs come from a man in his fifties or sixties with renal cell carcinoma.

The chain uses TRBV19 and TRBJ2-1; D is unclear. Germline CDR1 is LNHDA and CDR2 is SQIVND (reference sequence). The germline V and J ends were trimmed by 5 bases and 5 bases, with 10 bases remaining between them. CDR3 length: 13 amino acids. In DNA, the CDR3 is TGTGCCAGTAGTTTACTTATCGACAATGAGCAGTTCTTC. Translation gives CASSLLIDNEQFF.

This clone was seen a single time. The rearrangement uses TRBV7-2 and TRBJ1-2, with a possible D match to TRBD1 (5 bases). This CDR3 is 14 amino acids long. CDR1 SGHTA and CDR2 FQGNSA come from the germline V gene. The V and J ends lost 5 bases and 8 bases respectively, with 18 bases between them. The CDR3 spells CASSVGREVGGYTF. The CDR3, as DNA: TGTGCCAGCAGCGTGGGGCGAGAGGTGGGGGGCTACACCTTC.